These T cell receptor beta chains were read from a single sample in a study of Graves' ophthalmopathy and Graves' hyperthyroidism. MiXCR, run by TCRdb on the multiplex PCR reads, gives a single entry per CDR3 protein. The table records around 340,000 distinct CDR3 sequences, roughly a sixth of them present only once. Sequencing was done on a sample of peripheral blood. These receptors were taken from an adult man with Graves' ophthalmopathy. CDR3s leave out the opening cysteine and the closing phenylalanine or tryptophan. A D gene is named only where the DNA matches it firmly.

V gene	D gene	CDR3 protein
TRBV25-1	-	ASSDLRYRNTIY
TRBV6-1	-	ASSEGTQGIQY
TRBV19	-	ASSSISQSYEQY
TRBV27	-	ASSSTDRRNTGELF
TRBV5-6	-	ASTGDNSPLH
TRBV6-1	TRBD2	ASSRGLAGSRKTQY
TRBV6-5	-	ASSYGQPYSNQPQH
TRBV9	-	ASSVGLSSYNSPLH
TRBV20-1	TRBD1	SAAHRGPHSNQPQH
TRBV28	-	ASSFKGYSGEQY
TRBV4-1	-	ASSQGDNRNTEAF
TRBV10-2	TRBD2	ASSGGDSGVGEQY
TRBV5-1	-	ASSLEAIGSDSYT
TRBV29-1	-	SVDRTADYGYT
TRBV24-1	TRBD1	ASHPGQGGIYEQY
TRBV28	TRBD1	ASSSTGTETYEQY
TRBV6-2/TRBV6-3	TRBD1	ASSYGPGQGAIKQY
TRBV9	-	ASSVEQGENTIY
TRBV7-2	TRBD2	ASSLGLAGGRNIQY
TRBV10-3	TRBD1	AIRSGTGEETQY
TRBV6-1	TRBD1	ATVGQGGWGYT
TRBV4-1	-	ASSSFRGGTEAF